This TCR beta chain derives from a study of T cells after yellow fever vaccination. Study-level results: Secondary responses were weaker yet peaked faster, day 5 versus 15. Among primary-vaccination clones, most reappeared after the booster, at about 95% for CD4 and 85% to 90% for CD8.

Note on this clonotype: Its target is not known.

CDR3 length: 14 residues. In germline, CDR1 is DFQATT, CDR2 SNEGSKA (reference sequence). The V end lost 5 bases, the J end lost 0 bases, and 11 bases lay between the germline ends. One entry per CDR3 protein, called by TCRdb with MiXCR from the 5' RACE reads. The sample records a few hundred thousand distinct CDR3 sequences, roughly 8.7% being singletons. This receptor was obtained from a man aged 18 to 29 who received the YFV17D yellow fever vaccine. The sequencing here drew on CD4+ T cells sorted from PBMCs, taken 5 days after the yellow fever booster vaccination. The chain employs TRBV20-1 and TRBJ1-3; no reliable D call. CDR3 protein: CSAPDVGSGNTIYF. DNA for the CDR3: TGCAGTGCTCCGGACGTCGGCTCTGGAAACACCATATATTTT.